The 17 T cell receptor beta chains below all came from one sample that was sequenced in a study of cytomegalovirus exposure and HLA in healthy donors. Both 60 Vbeta primers and 13 Jbeta primers went into the PCR. Clones were read by immunoSEQ multiplex PCR, and TCRdb kept only the in-frame ones, dropping some. The repertoire has about 78,000 clones, around 70% of them found once; the top ten carry over 8.5%. Sequences were obtained from PBMCs. The receptors come from a woman between 35 and 50 years old in good health and CMV-seropositive.

The chain carries TRBV6-5 and TRBJ1-2; D is ambiguous. The V end was cut by 7 bases, the J end by 7 bases, with 16 bases between. This CDR3 contains 13 residues. Germline V gives CDR1 MNHEY, CDR2 SVGAGI. In DNA form, the CDR3 reads TGTGCCAGCACTCGAGGGCAATACTTTGGCTACACCTTC. Translated: CASTRGQYFGYTF.

This clone appeared once. The rearrangement uses TRBV5-6 and TRBJ1-3; possible D gene TRBD1, 6 bases. The CDR3 is made up of 16 amino acids. Germline CDR1 is SGHDT and CDR2 is YYEEEE. The V end lost 2 bases, the J end lost 9 bases, and 21 bases lay between the germline ends. The CDR3 loop reads CASSLWGFTGYSTIYF. In nucleotides, the CDR3 is TGTGCCAGCAGCTTATGGGGTTTTACAGGGTATAGCACCATATATTTT.

By its share, this clone is medium-sized. This chain connects TRBV2 to TRBJ1-1; possible D gene TRBD1, 5 bases. The V end was cut by 5 bases, the J end by 4 bases, with 14 bases between. Per germline, CDR1 SNHLY and CDR2 FYNNEI. CDR3 length: 14 residues. The CDR3 loop is CASSQQELGTEAFF. CDR3 nucleotide sequence: TGTGCCAGCAGTCAACAGGAGCTAGGCACTGAAGCTTTCTTT.

This clone was found a few times. The rearrangement links TRBV27 to TRBJ2-7; a weak D match, TRBD1 (6 bases). This CDR3 spans 13 amino acids. CDR1 is MNHEY and CDR2 is SMNVEV in the germline V gene (reference sequence). Trimming left V 5 bases short and J 0 bases short, with 8 bases between. The CDR3 DNA reads as TGTGCCAGCAGTGGACAGAGCTCCTACGAGCAGTACTTC. It encodes CASSGQSSYEQYF.

The CDR3 nucleotides are TGTGCCAGTAGTGGGACAGGGAGTGTGCTGAACACTGAAGCTTTCTTT. Its translation is CASSGTGSVLNTEAFF. The chain couples TRBV19 to TRBJ1-1; TRBD1 matches 9 bases. The junction had 7 bases not matched to a gene; V was cut back by 5 bases and J by 0 bases. The length of the CDR3 is 16 residues. Germline CDR1 LNHDA, CDR2 SQIVND (reference sequence).

The table lists this clone with a count of one. The CDR3: CATKGQSNQPQHF. The CDR3 bases are TGTGCCACCAAAGGACAGAGCAATCAGCCCCAGCATTTT. The genes are TRBV10-3 and TRBJ1-5; perhaps TRBD1 as D (6 bases). The V gene's germline CDR1 is ENHRY and CDR2 SYGVKD. Trimming removed 10 bases from V and 1 base from J, with 11 bases in between. The CDR3 contains 13 residues.

The rearrangement links TRBV7-6 to TRBJ2-1; 9 bases are a match to TRBD2. This CDR3 has 16 amino acids. V lost 5 bases, J lost 7 bases, and 12 bases stayed unmatched. In germline, CDR1 is SGHVS, CDR2 FNYEAQ. The CDR3 loop reads CASSPLFSGSVNEQFF. The CDR3 region has the DNA TGTGCCAGCAGCCCCCTGTTTAGCGGGAGTGTAAATGAGCAGTTCTTC.

The chain recombines TRBV6-5 with TRBJ2-7; the match to TRBD2 covers 11 bases. The germline gives CDR1 MNHEY, CDR2 SVGAGI. The length of the CDR3 is 15 residues. J gave up 5 bases and V 6 bases, and 9 bases lay outside the gene matches. The DNA for the CDR3 is TGTGCCAGCAGCAGACTAGCGGGACGGGCACACGAGCAGTACTTC. Its translation is CASSRLAGRAHEQYF.

Turning to this clone: This CDR3 is also generated by other DNA sequences in the sample. The V gene is TRBV9, the J gene TRBJ1-6; a possible D gene is TRBD1 (6 bases). The V gene lost 0 bases and the J gene lost 9 bases, with 10 bases spanning the gap. The CDR3 contains 14 residues. Germline-derived CDR1 and CDR2 are SGDLS and YYNGEE. The CDR3 loop reads CASSVGTGSSPLHF. The CDR3 DNA reads as TGTGCCAGCAGCGTAGGAACAGGGAGTTCACCCCTCCACTTT.

The V call is TRBV14, the J call TRBJ2-2; D might be TRBD1 (6 bases). The germline gives CDR1 SGHDN, CDR2 FVKESK. Trimming stripped 6 bases from V and 9 bases from J, with 14 bases between. This CDR3 has 13 amino acids. This CDR3 reads CASSQITGRELFF. CDR3 bases: TGTGCCAGCAGTCAGATTACAGGGAGGGAGCTGTTTTTT.

The rearrangement joins TRBV10-3 to TRBJ2-2; 10 nucleotides align to TRBD2. Per germline, CDR1 ENHRY and CDR2 SYGVKD. J was trimmed by 1 base and V by 5 bases; bases with no gene match: 4. The CDR3 runs 16 residues. The CDR3 reads CAISTGTSVNTGELFF. CDR3 bases: TGTGCCATCAGTACCGGGACTAGCGTGAACACCGGGGAGCTGTTTTTT.

This clone was recorded a few times. V usage is TRBV28 and J usage is TRBJ1-2; TRBD1 aligns across 10 bases. V was clipped by 4 bases and J by 4 bases; unmatched bases: 9. Germline-derived CDR1 and CDR2 are MDHEN and SYDVKM. This CDR3 is 16 amino acids long. CDR3 nucleotide sequence: TGTGCCAGCAGTTCCCGCCGGACAGGGGGAACCTATGGCTACACCTTC. Translating it yields CASSSRRTGGTYGYTF.

This sequence joins TRBV5-1 and TRBJ2-2, with TRBD1 identical over 8 bases. CDR1 and CDR2 from the germline V gene are SGHRS and YFSETQ. The V and J ends lost 4 bases and 1 base, in that order; junction bases with no gene match: 6. The CDR3 totals 16 residues. The CDR3 DNA is TGCGCCAGCAGCCCATCGGGACAGGTGAACACCGGGGAGCTGTTTTTT. Amino acid sequence: CASSPSGQVNTGELFF.

Points on this clone: This specimen includes other DNA sequences encoding the same CDR3. The chain joins TRBV5-1 to TRBJ1-1, with a possible D match to TRBD1 (6 bases). V lost 3 bases and J 1 base, leaving 10 bases between the germline ends. The length of the CDR3 is 14 residues. Germline CDR1 and CDR2: SGHRS and YFSETQ. This CDR3 is CASSSGQPNTEAFF. CDR3 DNA: TGCGCCAGCAGCTCCGGACAGCCGAACACTGAAGCTTTCTTT.

The chain is built from TRBV6-1 and TRBJ1-1; D possibly corresponds to TRBD1 (6 bases). Trimming took 1 base from V and 6 from J, leaving 12 bases between them. Germline CDR1 and CDR2: MNHNS and SASEGT. CDR3 length: 14 residues. This CDR3 reads CASSEGGLSAEAFF. The DNA for the CDR3 is TGTGCCAGCAGTGAAGGGGGGCTATCCGCTGAAGCTTTCTTT.

The V call is TRBV5-1, the J call TRBJ2-7, with TRBD1 identical over 7 bases. J gave up 5 bases and V 4 bases, and 12 bases lay outside the gene matches. This CDR3 has 15 amino acids. Germline CDR1 SGHRS, CDR2 YFSETQ. CDR3 amino acids: CASSLKGAGEDEQYF. As DNA, the CDR3 is TGCGCCAGCAGCCTCAAGGGGGCAGGGGAAGACGAGCAGTACTTC.

The chain combines TRBV5-6 with TRBJ1-2, with unresolved D. CDR1 is SGHDT, CDR2 YYEEEE, per germline. Between the trimmed V and J ends, which lost 5 bases and 1 base, there was a span of 9 bases. The CDR3 sequence is 13 residues long. CDR3 sequence: CASSLELNYGYTF. The CDR3 bases are TGTGCCAGCAGTTTAGAACTTAACTATGGCTACACCTTC.